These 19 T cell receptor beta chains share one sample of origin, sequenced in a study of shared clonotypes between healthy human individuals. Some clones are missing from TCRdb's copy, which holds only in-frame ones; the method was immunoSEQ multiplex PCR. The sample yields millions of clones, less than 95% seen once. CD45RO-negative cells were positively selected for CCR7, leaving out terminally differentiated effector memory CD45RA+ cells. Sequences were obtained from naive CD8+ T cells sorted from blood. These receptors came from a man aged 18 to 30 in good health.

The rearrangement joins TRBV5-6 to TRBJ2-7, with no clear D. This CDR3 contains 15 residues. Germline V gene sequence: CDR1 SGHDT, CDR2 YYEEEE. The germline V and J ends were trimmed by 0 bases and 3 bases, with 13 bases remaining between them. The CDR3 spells CASSLGPVVDYEQYF. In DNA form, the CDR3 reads TGTGCCAGCAGCTTGGGCCCAGTAGTGGACTACGAGCAGTACTTC.

In nucleotides, the CDR3 is TGCGCCACCGGGGGGACAGGGGGCGACGAGCAGTACTTC. Translating gives CATGGTGGDEQYF. The genes are TRBV5-1 and TRBJ2-7; 12 bases align to TRBD1. From germline, CDR1 is SGHRS and CDR2 YFSETQ. The CDR3 runs to 13 residues. The trim removed 9 bases at V and 5 bases at J, leaving 6 bases unmatched. The full variable domain, in which reference TRBV5-1 and TRBJ2-7 provide the parts outside the CDR3, is KAGVTQTPRYLIKTRGQQVTLSCSPISGHRSVSWYQQTPGQGLQFLFEYFSETQRNKGNFPGRFSGRQFSNSRSEMNVSTLELGDSALYLCATGGTGGDEQYFGPGTRLTVT.

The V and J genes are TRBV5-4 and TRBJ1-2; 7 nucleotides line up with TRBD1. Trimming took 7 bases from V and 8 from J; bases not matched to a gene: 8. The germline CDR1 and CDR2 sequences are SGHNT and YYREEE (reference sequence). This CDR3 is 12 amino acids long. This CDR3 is CASGIQGEGYTF. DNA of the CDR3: TGTGCCAGCGGGATTCAGGGGGAAGGCTACACCTTC.

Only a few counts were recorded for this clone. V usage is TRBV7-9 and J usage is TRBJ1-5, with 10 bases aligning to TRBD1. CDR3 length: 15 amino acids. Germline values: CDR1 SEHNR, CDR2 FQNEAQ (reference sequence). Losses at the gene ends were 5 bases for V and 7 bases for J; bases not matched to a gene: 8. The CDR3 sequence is CASSRIGQGEQPQHF. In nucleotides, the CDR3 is TGTGCCAGCAGCAGAATCGGACAGGGGGAACAGCCCCAGCATTTT.

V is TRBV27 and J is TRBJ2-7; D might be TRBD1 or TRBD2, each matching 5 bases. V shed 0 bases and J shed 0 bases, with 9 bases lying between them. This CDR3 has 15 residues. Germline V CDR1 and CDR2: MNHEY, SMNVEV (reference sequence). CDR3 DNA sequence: TGTGCCAGCAGTTTATCGACGGGGACCTCCTACGAGCAGTACTTC. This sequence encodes CASSLSTGTSYEQYF.

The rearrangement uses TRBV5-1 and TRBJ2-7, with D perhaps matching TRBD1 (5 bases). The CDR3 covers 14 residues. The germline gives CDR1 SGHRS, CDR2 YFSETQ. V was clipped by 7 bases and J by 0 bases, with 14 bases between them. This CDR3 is CASFTGPSSYEQYF. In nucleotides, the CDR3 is TGCGCCAGCTTTACAGGCCCGAGCTCCTACGAGCAGTACTTC.

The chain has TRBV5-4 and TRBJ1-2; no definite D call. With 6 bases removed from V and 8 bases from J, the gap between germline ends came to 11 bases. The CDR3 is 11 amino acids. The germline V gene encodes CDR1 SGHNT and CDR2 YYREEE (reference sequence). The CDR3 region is CASTSGPGYTF. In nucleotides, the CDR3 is TGTGCCAGCACTTCGGGCCCAGGCTACACCTTC.

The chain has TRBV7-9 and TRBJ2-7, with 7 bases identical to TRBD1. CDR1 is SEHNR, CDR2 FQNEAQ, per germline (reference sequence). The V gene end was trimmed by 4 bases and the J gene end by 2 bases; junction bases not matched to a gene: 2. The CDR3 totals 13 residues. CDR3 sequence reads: CASSSDRTYEQYF. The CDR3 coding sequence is TGTGCCAGCAGCTCGGACAGGACCTACGAGCAGTACTTC. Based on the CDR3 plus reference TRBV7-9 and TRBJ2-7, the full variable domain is DTGVSQNPRHKITKRGQNVTFRCDPISEHNRLYWYRQTLGQGPEFLTYFQNEAQLEKSRLLSDRFSAERPKGSFSTLEIQRTEQGDSAMYLCASSSDRTYEQYFGPGTRLTVT.

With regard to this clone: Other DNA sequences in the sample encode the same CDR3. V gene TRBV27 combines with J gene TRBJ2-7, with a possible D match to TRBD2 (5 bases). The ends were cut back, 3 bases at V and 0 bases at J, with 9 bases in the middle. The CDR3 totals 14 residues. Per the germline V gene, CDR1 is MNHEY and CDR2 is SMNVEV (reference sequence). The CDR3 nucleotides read TGTGCCAGCAGTTTGGAGCGGAACTCCTACGAGCAGTACTTC. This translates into CASSLERNSYEQYF.

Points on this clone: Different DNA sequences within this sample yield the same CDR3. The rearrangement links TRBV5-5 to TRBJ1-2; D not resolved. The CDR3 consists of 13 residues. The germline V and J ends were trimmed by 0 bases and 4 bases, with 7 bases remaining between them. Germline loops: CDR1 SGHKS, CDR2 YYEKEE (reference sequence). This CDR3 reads CASSLGAAYGYTF. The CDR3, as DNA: TGTGCCAGCAGCTTGGGGGCAGCCTATGGCTACACCTTC.

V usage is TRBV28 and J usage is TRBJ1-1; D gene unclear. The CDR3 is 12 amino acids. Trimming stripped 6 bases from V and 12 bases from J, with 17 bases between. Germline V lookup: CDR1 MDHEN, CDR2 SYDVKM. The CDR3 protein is CASSEGGSEPFF. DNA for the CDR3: TGTGCCAGCAGCGAAGGAGGGAGCGAACCTTTCTTT.

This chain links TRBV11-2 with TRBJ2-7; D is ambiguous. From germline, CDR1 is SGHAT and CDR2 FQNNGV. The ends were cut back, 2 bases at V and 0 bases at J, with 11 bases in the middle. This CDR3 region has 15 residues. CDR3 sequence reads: CASSLNVRSSYEQYF. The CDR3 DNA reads TGTGCCAGCAGCTTAAATGTCAGGAGCTCCTACGAGCAGTACTTC. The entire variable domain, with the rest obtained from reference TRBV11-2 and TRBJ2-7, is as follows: EAGVAQSPRYKIIEKRQSVAFWCNPISGHATLYWYQQILGQGPKLLIQFQNNGVVDDSQLPKDRFSAERLKGVDSTLKIQPAKLEDSAVYLCASSLNVRSSYEQYFGPGTRLTVT.

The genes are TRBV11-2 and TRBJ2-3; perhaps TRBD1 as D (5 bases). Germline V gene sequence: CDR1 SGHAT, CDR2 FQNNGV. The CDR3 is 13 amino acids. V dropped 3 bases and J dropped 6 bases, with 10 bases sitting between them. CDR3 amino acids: CASSLIRADTQYF. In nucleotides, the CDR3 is TGTGCCAGCAGCTTGATCAGGGCGGATACGCAGTATTTT. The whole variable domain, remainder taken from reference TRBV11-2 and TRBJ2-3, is EAGVAQSPRYKIIEKRQSVAFWCNPISGHATLYWYQQILGQGPKLLIQFQNNGVVDDSQLPKDRFSAERLKGVDSTLKIQPAKLEDSAVYLCASSLIRADTQYFGPGTRLTVL.

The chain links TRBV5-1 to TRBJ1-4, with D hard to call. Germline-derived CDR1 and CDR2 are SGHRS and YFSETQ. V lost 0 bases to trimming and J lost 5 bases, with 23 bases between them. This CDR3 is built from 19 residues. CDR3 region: CASSLAKVRVVDFNEKLFF. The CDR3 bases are TGCGCCAGCAGCTTGGCCAAAGTGCGGGTTGTGGATTTCAATGAAAAACTGTTTTTT. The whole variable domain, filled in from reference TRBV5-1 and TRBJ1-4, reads KAGVTQTPRYLIKTRGQQVTLSCSPISGHRSVSWYQQTPGQGLQFLFEYFSETQRNKGNFPGRFSGRQFSNSRSEMNVSTLELGDSALYLCASSLAKVRVVDFNEKLFFGSGTQLSVL.

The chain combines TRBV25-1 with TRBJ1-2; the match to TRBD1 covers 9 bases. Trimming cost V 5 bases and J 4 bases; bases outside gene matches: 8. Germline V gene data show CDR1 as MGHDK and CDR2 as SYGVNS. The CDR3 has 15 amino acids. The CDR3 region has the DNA TGTGCCAGCAGTTACGCGACAGGGGGGGGCTATGGCTACACCTTC. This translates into CASSYATGGGYGYTF.

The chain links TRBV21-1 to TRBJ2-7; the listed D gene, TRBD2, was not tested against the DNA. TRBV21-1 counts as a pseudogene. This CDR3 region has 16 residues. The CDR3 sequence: CARTSGCPTRGYEQYF. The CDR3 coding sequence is TGTGCCAGGACCAGCGGGTGCCCCACACGAGGCTACGAGCAGTACTTC.

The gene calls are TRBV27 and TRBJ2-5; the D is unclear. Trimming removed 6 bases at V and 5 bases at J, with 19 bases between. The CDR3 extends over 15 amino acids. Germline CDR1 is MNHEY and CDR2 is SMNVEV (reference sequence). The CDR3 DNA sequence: TGTGCCAGCAGCCGCTTGGGCCCCGTCCGGGAGACCCAGTACTTC. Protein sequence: CASSRLGPVRETQYF.

In nucleotides, the CDR3 is TGTGCCAGCAGCGCGATGGACAGAAGTCCCCAAGAGACCCAGTACTTC. Encoded protein: CASSAMDRSPQETQYF. The chain links TRBV9 to TRBJ2-5, with a tentative D call TRBD1 (6 bases). This CDR3 is 16 amino acids long. Trimming left V 3 bases short and J 1 base short, with 16 bases between. Germline V gene lookup returns CDR1 SGDLS and CDR2 YYNGEE. Full variable domain (rest looked up from reference TRBV9 and TRBJ2-5): DSGVTQTPKHLITATGQRVTLRCSPRSGDLSVYWYQQSLDQGLQFLIQYYNGEERAKGNILERFSAQQFPDLHSELNLSSLELGDSALYFCASSAMDRSPQETQYFGPGTRLLVL.

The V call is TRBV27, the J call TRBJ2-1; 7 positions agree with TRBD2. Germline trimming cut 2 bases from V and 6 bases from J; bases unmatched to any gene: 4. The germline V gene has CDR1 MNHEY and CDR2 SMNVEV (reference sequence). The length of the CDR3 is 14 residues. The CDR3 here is CASSLRLALNEQFF. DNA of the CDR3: TGTGCCAGCAGTTTACGACTAGCCCTCAATGAGCAGTTCTTC.